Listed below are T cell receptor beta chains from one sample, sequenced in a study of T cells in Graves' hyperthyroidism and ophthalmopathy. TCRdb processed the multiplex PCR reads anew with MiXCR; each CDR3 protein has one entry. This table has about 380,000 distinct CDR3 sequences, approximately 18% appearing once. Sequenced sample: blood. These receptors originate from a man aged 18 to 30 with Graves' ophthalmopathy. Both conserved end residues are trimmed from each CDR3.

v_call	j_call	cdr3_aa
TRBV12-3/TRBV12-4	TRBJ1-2	ASSPGTAGAYGYT
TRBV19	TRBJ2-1	ASSLTGVNNEQF
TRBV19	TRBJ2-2	ASSTPTSGKTNTGELF
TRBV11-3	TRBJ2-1	ASPWGGGSYNEQF
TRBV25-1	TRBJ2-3	ASQGLAGGSTRTDTQY
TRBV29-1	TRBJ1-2	SVEGPTGYGYT
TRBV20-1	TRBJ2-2	SARDLQGTGELF
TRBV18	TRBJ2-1	ASSQRGDNEQF
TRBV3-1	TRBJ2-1	ASSQEQGWSEQF
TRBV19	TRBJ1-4	ASIKTGANEKLF
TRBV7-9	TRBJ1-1	ASTRTGLVNTEAF
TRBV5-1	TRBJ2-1	ASSLAASGGAYNEQF
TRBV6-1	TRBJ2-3	ASSFQGAGTDTQY
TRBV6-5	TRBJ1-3	ASSYSNRGSSGNTIY
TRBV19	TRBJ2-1	ATASGGYNEQF
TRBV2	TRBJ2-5	ASSYGGSGETQY
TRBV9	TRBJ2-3	ASSVGGGRTDTQY
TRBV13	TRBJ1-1	ASRRGVTEAF
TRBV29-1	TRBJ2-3	SVELKSSGPDTQY
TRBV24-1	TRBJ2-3	ATSDHGLNTDTQY
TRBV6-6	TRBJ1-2	ASSYTKNYGYT
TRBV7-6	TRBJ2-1	ASSLATQLEQF